These 22 T cell receptor beta chains were sequenced from one sample in a study of cytomegalovirus exposure and HLA in healthy donors. The PCR used 60 Vbeta and 13 Jbeta primers. This table comes from immunoSEQ multiplex PCR, and its TCRdb copy is limited to in-frame clones, with some not included. The sample gives approximately 220,000 clones, around 76% of which show up once; 0.6% to 0.7% is in the top ten. Sequencing was performed on PBMCs. Receptors were obtained from a young man in good health and CMV-seronegative.

This clone was seen more than once but under ten times. J is TRBJ2-1 and V is TRBV11-2; D is uncertain. V dropped 1 base and J dropped 2 bases, with 3 bases sitting between them. Germline-derived CDR1 and CDR2 are SGHAT and FQNNGV. This CDR3 spans 13 amino acids. CDR3 amino acids: CASSLATYNEQFF. The CDR3 DNA reads TGTGCCAGCAGCTTAGCTACCTACAATGAGCAGTTCTTC.

The chain joins TRBV5-4 to TRBJ2-7, with 8 bases identical to TRBD2. The CDR3 totals 15 residues. After removal of 1 base from V and 0 bases from J, the junction contained 3 bases not matched to a gene. Germline V gene data show CDR1 as SGHNT and CDR2 as YYREEE (reference sequence). CDR3 bases: TGTGCCAGCAGCTTGCAAGCGGGGGCCTCCTACGAGCAGTACTTC. It is translated as CASSLQAGASYEQYF.

The chain joins TRBV6-5 to TRBJ2-1, with 10 positions matching TRBD1. The CDR3 has 15 amino acids. V lost 6 bases, J lost 3 bases, and 5 bases stayed unmatched. The V gene's germline CDR1 is MNHEY and CDR2 SVGAGI. The CDR3 nucleotides read TGTGCCAGCAGCCCTGGACAGGGGGTCTACAATGAGCAGTTCTTC. Encoded protein: CASSPGQGVYNEQFF.

The V call is TRBV28, the J call TRBJ2-7; D perhaps matches TRBD2 (5 bases). Trimming removed 3 bases at V and 7 bases at J, with 7 bases between. The germline CDR1 and CDR2 sequences are MDHEN and SYDVKM. There are 11 residues in the CDR3. The CDR3 here is CASSFRGEQYF. CDR3 DNA sequence: TGTGCCAGCAGTTTTCGGGGAGAGCAGTACTTC.

This CDR3 reads CAWSDGRASETQYF. CDR3 nucleotide sequence: TGTGCCTGGAGTGACGGGAGGGCCTCAGAGACCCAGTACTTC. This chain uses TRBV30 with TRBJ2-5; 8 bases are shared with TRBD2. Germline V gene data show CDR1 as GTSNPN and CDR2 as SVGIG (reference sequence). This CDR3 is built from 14 residues. With 1 base clipped from V and 4 bases from J, the junction kept 5 bases outside the gene matches.

In this sample, this clone turned up a few times. Here the CDR3 reads CASSKTSGLTDTQYF. The DNA for the CDR3 is TGTGCCAGCAGCAAGACTAGCGGGCTCACAGATACGCAGTATTTT. The chain is built from TRBV6-1 and TRBJ2-3; 10 bases align to TRBD2. The CDR3 is made up of 15 amino acids. The V segment lost 6 bases and the J segment 2 bases; nucleotides outside the gene matches: 5. The germline gives CDR1 MNHNS, CDR2 SASEGT.

The chain joins TRBV30 to TRBJ1-2; possible D gene TRBD1, 6 bases. V was clipped by 1 base and J by 4 bases, with 13 bases between them. CDR3 length: 14 amino acids. Germline V gene data show CDR1 as GTSNPN and CDR2 as SVGIG (reference sequence). The CDR3 DNA reads as TGTGCCTGGAGTGGGCAGGGGATAGGCTATGGCTACACCTTC. Translated, it gives CAWSGQGIGYGYTF.

This clone appeared a single time. The genes are TRBV10-3 and TRBJ1-1, with TRBD1 matching over 7 bases. J gave up 0 bases and V 6 bases, and 4 bases lay outside the gene matches. Germline-derived CDR1 and CDR2 are ENHRY and SYGVKD. The CDR3 contains 14 residues. The CDR3 DNA reads as TGTGCCATCAGGCCAGGGGGTTTGAACACTGAAGCTTTCTTT. This gives the protein CAIRPGGLNTEAFF.

CDR3 bases: TGTGCCAGCTCAGTATACAGGGCTTATAGCAATCAGCCCCAGCATTTT. It specifies CASSVYRAYSNQPQHF. The rearrangement joins TRBV18 to TRBJ1-5, with D tentatively TRBD1 (6 bases). Germline V CDR1 and CDR2: KGHSH, LQKENI. V was trimmed by 5 bases and J by 0 bases, leaving 14 bases between them. The length of the CDR3 is 16 residues.

The chain couples TRBV19 to TRBJ2-7; 8 nucleotides match TRBD1. Germline values: CDR1 LNHDA, CDR2 SQIVND (reference sequence). This CDR3 is built from 13 residues. Losses at the gene ends were 3 bases for V and 3 bases for J; bases not matched to a gene: 1. The CDR3 coding sequence is TGTGCCAGTAGTATTACAGGGGGCTACGAGCAGTACTTC. This gives the protein CASSITGGYEQYF. Using reference TRBV19 and TRBJ2-7 for the parts outside the CDR3, the full variable domain is DGGITQSPKYLFRKEGQNVTLSCEQNLNHDAMYWYRQDPGQGLRLIYYSQIVNDFQKGDIAEGYSVSREKKESFPLTVTSAQKNPTAFYLCASSITGGYEQYFGPGTRLTVT.

The table lists this clone with a few counts. This sequence joins TRBV25-1 and TRBJ2-1; a possible D gene is TRBD2 (6 bases). The CDR3 has 12 amino acids. The germline V gene encodes CDR1 MGHDK and CDR2 SYGVNS. The V gene lost 9 bases and the J gene lost 7 bases, with 13 bases spanning the gap. CDR3 DNA sequence: TGTGCCAGTGGTGGGAGCGGGAATGAGCAGTTCTTC. Translation: CASGGSGNEQFF.

The V call is TRBV7-3, the J call TRBJ1-1, with D possibly TRBD1 on 6 matching bases. The length of the CDR3 is 15 residues. Looked up from germline, CDR1 is SGHTA and CDR2 is FQGTGA. Trimming took off 5 bases at V and 1 base at J, with 14 bases between the two ends. The CDR3 sequence: CASSPTGYANTEAFF. Here the CDR3 DNA reads TGTGCCAGCAGCCCAACAGGGTATGCGAACACTGAAGCTTTCTTT.

This clone occurred a few times. The gene calls are TRBV9 and TRBJ2-7; 11 bases line up with TRBD2. Germline lookup yields CDR1 SGDLS and CDR2 YYNGEE. Unmatched junction bases numbered 0, after V lost 0 bases and J lost 4 bases. This CDR3 contains 14 residues. CDR3: CASSVGTSGYEQYF. As DNA, the CDR3 is TGTGCCAGCAGCGTAGGGACTAGCGGGTACGAGCAGTACTTC.

The chain is built from TRBV19 and TRBJ2-7, with TRBD2 matching 12 bases. The CDR3 sequence is 14 residues long. Per germline, CDR1 LNHDA and CDR2 SQIVND (reference sequence). J lost 5 bases, V lost 2 bases, and 1 base had no gene match. The CDR3 region has the DNA TGTGCCAGTAGTATAAGACTAGCGGGAGACGAGCAGTACTTC. Translated: CASSIRLAGDEQYF.

The chain carries TRBV5-1 and TRBJ2-2; 7 bases map to TRBD1. Trimming took 5 bases from V and 4 from J; bases not matched to a gene: 5. There are 14 residues in the CDR3. CDR1 is SGHRS, CDR2 YFSETQ, per germline. The CDR3 DNA is TGCGCCAGCAGGGAGACAGGGACCACCGGGGAGCTGTTTTTT. Encoded protein: CASRETGTTGELFF. Together with reference TRBV5-1 and TRBJ2-2, the CDR3 gives the full variable domain: KAGVTQTPRYLIKTRGQQVTLSCSPISGHRSVSWYQQTPGQGLQFLFEYFSETQRNKGNFPGRFSGRQFSNSRSEMNVSTLELGDSALYLCASRETGTTGELFFGEGSRLTVL.

The chain recombines TRBV6-6 with TRBJ2-7; D may be TRBD2 (6 bases). Per germline, CDR1 MNHNY and CDR2 SVGAGI (reference sequence). The CDR3 sequence is 15 residues long. V lost 2 bases and J lost 2, with 13 bases in between. CDR3: CASSYIGGSTYEQYF. The CDR3 nucleotides are TGTGCCAGCAGTTACATCGGGGGTTCAACCTACGAGCAGTACTTC.

The CDR3 region is CATSRDGQREAYEQYF. CDR3 DNA: TGTGCCACCAGCAGAGATGGCCAGCGGGAGGCCTACGAGCAGTACTTC. The chain links TRBV15 to TRBJ2-7; 9 bases are a match to TRBD2. The V gene's germline CDR1 is LNHNV and CDR2 YYDKDF (reference sequence). Trimming cost V 0 bases and J 2 bases; bases outside gene matches: 5. This CDR3 comprises 16 residues. The whole variable domain, remainder taken from reference TRBV15 and TRBJ2-7, is DAMVIQNPRYQVTQFGKPVTLSCSQTLNHNVMYWYQQKSSQAPKLLFHYYDKDFNNEADTPDNFQSRRPNTSFCFLDIRSPGLGDTAMYLCATSRDGQREAYEQYFGPGTRLTVT.

This chain joins TRBV30 and TRBJ1-5; D not certain. The CDR3 sequence is 13 residues long. Germline V gene sequence: CDR1 GTSNPN, CDR2 SVGIG (reference sequence). V gave up 0 bases and J gave up 4 bases, with 7 bases separating them. CDR3 amino acids: CAWSVSRNQPQHF. CDR3 coding DNA: TGTGCCTGGAGTGTTAGTCGTAATCAGCCCCAGCATTTT. Full variable domain (rest looked up from reference TRBV30 and TRBJ1-5): SQTIHQWPATLVQPVGSPLSLECTVEGTSNPNLYWYRQAAGRGLQLLFYSVGIGQISSEVPQNLSASRPQDRQFILSSKKLLLSDSGFYLCAWSVSRNQPQHFGDGTRLSIL.

The chain carries TRBV27 and TRBJ1-5; D might be TRBD1 (5 bases). The CDR3 contains 13 residues. The germline gives CDR1 MNHEY, CDR2 SMNVEV (reference sequence). The ends were cut back, 6 bases at V and 11 bases at J, with 17 bases in the middle. The CDR3: CASSRRDGRSQHF. CDR3 coding DNA: TGTGCCAGCAGCAGACGGGACGGGAGGTCCCAGCATTTT.

CDR3 nucleotides: TGCGCCAGCAGTGATGGACTAGCGGGAGAGGGGCAGGAGACCCAGTACTTC. This encodes CASSDGLAGEGQETQYF. This chain links TRBV10-1 with TRBJ2-5, with TRBD2 identical over 13 bases. The V gene's germline CDR1 is WNHNN and CDR2 SYGVQD (reference sequence). J lost 5 bases, V lost 3 bases, and 9 bases had no gene match. This CDR3 comprises 17 residues.

This sequence joins TRBV27 and TRBJ2-7; tentatively, D is TRBD2 (6 bases). Germline CDR1 is MNHEY and CDR2 is SMNVEV (reference sequence). V lost 3 bases and J lost 7, with 7 bases in between. CDR3 size: 11 residues. The CDR3 bases are TGTGCCAGCAGTTTCGGGGGTGAGCAGTACTTC. Translated: CASSFGGEQYF.

This chain uses TRBV7-2 with TRBJ2-5, with D perhaps TRBD1 (5 bases). CDR3 length: 14 residues. V was trimmed by 5 bases and J by 4 bases, leaving 14 bases between them. The germline gives CDR1 SGHTA, CDR2 FQGNSA. The CDR3 DNA follows: TGTGCCAGCAGCCGCACGACAGTATTAGAGACCCAGTACTTC. Translation: CASSRTTVLETQYF.